The 19 T cell receptor beta chains listed next were all sequenced from one sample in a study of OX40 agonist ivuxolimab in advanced cancers. The method was immunoSEQ multiplex PCR; TCRdb's version includes in-frame clones alone and lacks a portion of them. Of about 150,000 clones listed, about nine tenths are singletons. Here the sequenced sample was CD4+ or CD8+ T cells sorted from blood, taken in a trial of the OX40 agonist ivuxolimab. These receptors were taken from an adult with an advanced solid tumor such as melanoma, head and neck, liver or kidney cancer.

The chain's CDR3 is CASSLYQTGRRETQYF. DNA for the CDR3: TGTGCCAGCAGTTTATACCAAACAGGGAGACGAGAGACCCAGTACTTC. The V call is TRBV28, the J call TRBJ2-5, with D possibly TRBD1 on 6 matching bases. Germline CDR1 reads MDHEN; CDR2 reads SYDVKM. Trimming left V 1 base short and J 4 bases short, with 16 bases between. This CDR3 region has 16 residues. Full variable domain (outside the CDR3, taken from reference TRBV28 and TRBJ2-5): DVKVTQSSRYLVKRTGEKVFLECVQDMDHENMFWYRQDPGLGLRLIYFSYDVKMKEKGDIPEGYSVSREKKERFSLILESASTNQTSMYLCASSLYQTGRRETQYFGPGTRLLVL.

The chain employs TRBV9 and TRBJ2-7; no clear D. Germline values: CDR1 SGDLS, CDR2 YYNGEE. V dropped 0 bases and J dropped 2 bases, with 12 bases sitting between them. The CDR3 runs to 15 residues. The CDR3 coding sequence is TGTGCCAGCAGCGTAGACGACCAGGATCCCTACGAGCAGTACTTC. This translates into CASSVDDQDPYEQYF.

The chain combines TRBV7-9 with TRBJ2-5; unclear D gene. In germline, CDR1 is SEHNR, CDR2 FQNEAQ (reference sequence). Trimming took off 1 base at V and 2 bases at J, with 8 bases between the two ends. There are 14 residues in the CDR3. The DNA for the CDR3 is TGTGCCAGCAGCTTAGGGCAGTTGCAAGAGACCCAGTACTTC. Translation: CASSLGQLQETQYF.

The chain has TRBV6-1 and TRBJ2-1, with 12 positions matching TRBD2. Trimming at V came to 7 bases and at J to 6 bases, leaving 4 bases not matched to a gene. From germline, CDR1 is MNHNS and CDR2 SASEGT. The CDR3 runs 14 residues. CDR3 sequence reads: CASTALAGGNEQFF. CDR3 DNA sequence: TGTGCCAGCACCGCACTAGCGGGAGGCAATGAGCAGTTCTTC.

The V call is TRBV5-4, the J call TRBJ2-5; perhaps TRBD1 as D (6 bases). V was cut by 4 bases and J by 3 bases, with 28 bases left in between. The CDR3 contains 19 residues. The germline gives CDR1 SGHNT, CDR2 YYREEE (reference sequence). The CDR3 is CASSVELAWVPGTKETQYF. CDR3 DNA: TGTGCCAGCAGCGTGGAATTAGCGTGGGTTCCGGGGACAAAAGAGACCCAGTACTTC.

The chain employs TRBV6-5 and TRBJ1-1; D not certain. Germline assignment: CDR1 MNHEY and CDR2 SVGAGI. Trimming took 2 bases from V and 0 from J, leaving 13 bases between them. The CDR3 runs to 16 residues. CDR3 amino acids: CASSYALRTMNTEAFF. In DNA form, the CDR3 reads TGTGCCAGCAGTTACGCCTTGCGGACCATGAACACTGAAGCTTTCTTT.

The rearrangement links TRBV7-9 to TRBJ2-1, with 7 bases aligning to TRBD1. In germline, CDR1 is SEHNR, CDR2 FQNEAQ (reference sequence). The CDR3 is 14 residues long. V was pared by 5 bases and J by 4 bases, with 5 bases of the junction left unmatched. The CDR3 here is CASSTGTVYNEQFF. In DNA form, the CDR3 reads TGTGCCAGCAGCACCGGGACAGTATACAATGAGCAGTTCTTC.

The V gene is TRBV6-1, the J gene TRBJ1-1; 7 nucleotides match TRBD1. V shed 6 bases, J shed 3 bases, and the junction held 10 bases outside the gene matches. Germline lookup yields CDR1 MNHNS and CDR2 SASEGT. This CDR3 contains 15 residues. CDR3 sequence: CASSPGTAGDTEAFF. Written as DNA, the CDR3 is TGTGCCAGCAGCCCCGGGACAGCGGGGGACACTGAAGCTTTCTTT.

The rearrangement joins TRBV9 to TRBJ2-2; 8 bases match TRBD2. The CDR3 sequence is 18 residues long. Germline V gives CDR1 SGDLS, CDR2 YYNGEE. After removal of 2 bases from V and 6 bases from J, the junction contained 15 bases not matched to a gene. CDR3 DNA: TGTGCCAGCAGCGTCCCCGGGGGCCGGGAGGGCTACCCCGGGGAGCTGTTTTTT. Protein sequence: CASSVPGGREGYPGELFF. The full variable domain, rest sourced from reference TRBV9 and TRBJ2-2, is DSGVTQTPKHLITATGQRVTLRCSPRSGDLSVYWYQQSLDQGLQFLIQYYNGEERAKGNILERFSAQQFPDLHSELNLSSLELGDSALYFCASSVPGGREGYPGELFFGEGSRLTVL.

The gene calls are TRBV18 and TRBJ1-3, with D tentatively TRBD1 (6 bases). V was pared by 5 bases and J by 0 bases, with 14 bases between. Germline CDR1 reads KGHSH; CDR2 reads LQKENI. The length of the CDR3 is 16 residues. The CDR3 spells CASSVNRASSGNTIYF. In nucleotides, the CDR3 is TGTGCCAGCTCAGTCAACAGGGCTAGCTCTGGAAACACCATATATTTT.

As regards this clone: This same CDR3 is encoded by further DNA sequences in the sample. This sequence joins TRBV10-3 and TRBJ1-2; 7 bases fit TRBD1. Trimming removed 4 bases from V and 0 bases from J; junction bases left unmatched: 2. This CDR3 is built from 14 residues. The V gene's germline CDR1 is ENHRY and CDR2 SYGVKD. The CDR3, as DNA: TGTGCCATCAGTGGACAGGGTGCTAACTATGGCTACACCTTC. Translating gives CAISGQGANYGYTF.

This clone has a single count. The chain is built from TRBV6-5 and TRBJ1-4, with D tentatively TRBD1 (5 bases). CDR1 is MNHEY and CDR2 is SVGAGI in the germline V gene. The CDR3 length is 15 residues. The germline V and J ends were trimmed by 10 bases and 9 bases, with 24 bases remaining between them. This chain's CDR3 is CATTPQAGIDQKLFF. For the CDR3, the DNA is TGTGCCACCACACCTCAGGCAGGGATTGACCAAAAACTGTTTTTT.

This chain connects TRBV9 to TRBJ1-1; perhaps TRBD1 as D (6 bases). Germline values: CDR1 SGDLS, CDR2 YYNGEE. CDR3 length: 15 amino acids. V was trimmed by 0 bases and J by 4 bases, leaving 13 bases between them. The CDR3 spells CASSVAPGAGTEAFF. The DNA for the CDR3 is TGTGCCAGCAGCGTAGCACCAGGGGCGGGCACTGAAGCTTTCTTT.

The chain recombines TRBV6-1 with TRBJ2-7, with a tentative D call TRBD1 (6 bases). Per the germline V gene, CDR1 is MNHNS and CDR2 is SASEGT. The CDR3 contains 15 residues. V lost 3 bases, J lost 3 bases, and 15 bases lay in between. The CDR3 reads CASSDPGQTSYEQYF. In nucleotides, the CDR3 is TGTGCCAGCAGTGACCCCGGACAGACAAGCTACGAGCAGTACTTC.

V and J are TRBV6-4 and TRBJ1-2; the D gene is possibly TRBD1 (5 bases). Per germline, CDR1 MRHNA and CDR2 SNTAGT. The V end was cut by 10 bases, the J end by 5 bases, with 14 bases between. The CDR3 is 12 amino acids. CDR3 nucleotide sequence: TGTGCCACTAGGAGGGACGGATATGGCTACACCTTC. The encoded protein is CATRRDGYGYTF.

The chain links TRBV6-5 to TRBJ2-7; D might be TRBD1 or TRBD2, each matching 5 bases. CDR3 size: 14 residues. V was cut by 0 bases and J by 5 bases, with 11 bases left in between. Germline V gene sequence: CDR1 MNHEY, CDR2 SVGAGI. The CDR3 DNA is TGTGCCAGCAGTTACTCCGGGGCGCTGGACGAGCAGTACTTC. It specifies CASSYSGALDEQYF.

This chain joins TRBV28 and TRBJ2-7; D unclear. CDR1 and CDR2 (germline): MDHEN, SYDVKM. The CDR3 runs 9 residues. Trimming shortened V by 8 bases and J by 6 bases, and 5 bases separated the two germline ends. The CDR3 reads CASRVEQYF. In DNA, the CDR3 is TGTGCCAGCCGGGTCGAGCAGTACTTC. Looking up the rest from reference TRBV28 and TRBJ2-7 gives the full variable domain: DVKVTQSSRYLVKRTGEKVFLECVQDMDHENMFWYRQDPGLGLRLIYFSYDVKMKEKGDIPEGYSVSREKKERFSLILESASTNQTSMYLCASRVEQYFGPGTRLTVT.

This sequence joins TRBV5-4 and TRBJ1-1; 9 bases map to TRBD1. With V trimmed by 4 bases and J by 3 bases, 7 bases remained unmatched. The V gene's germline CDR1 is SGHNT and CDR2 YYREEE (reference sequence). The CDR3 is made up of 15 amino acids. CDR3 sequence: CASSAAGQGHTEAFF. The CDR3 DNA reads as TGTGCCAGCAGCGCAGCGGGACAGGGACACACTGAAGCTTTCTTT.

CDR3 in amino acids: CASSLQGDTQYF. CDR3 DNA: TGTGCCAGCAGCCTACAGGGAGATACGCAGTATTTT. V is TRBV7-8 and J is TRBJ2-3; a possible D gene is TRBD1 (6 bases). The CDR3 is 12 amino acids. V lost 5 bases to trimming and J lost 5 bases, with 8 bases between them. Germline V gene data show CDR1 as SGHVS and CDR2 as FQNEAQ.